This T cell receptor (beta chain) comes out of a study of immune evolution from preneoplasia to lung adenocarcinoma. Study background: HLA loss of heterozygosity: about 7% AIS, about 15% MIA, around 35% ADC, none AAH. Study-wide results and limits: Normal lung had the highest top T cell clone frequencies. T cell clonality was higher in KRAS-mutant than EGFR-mutant or wild-type nodules.

Regarding this clone: The target antigen is unknown.

Produced via immunoSEQ multiplex PCR; TCRdb's table is partial and in-frame only. The table includes about 3,500 clones, about 79% detected once. Two lung cancer pathologists independently confirmed each histologic diagnosis. There are 13 residues in the CDR3. Looked up from germline, CDR1 is MGHRA and CDR2 is YSYEKL. The V end lost 1 base, the J end lost 2 bases, and 6 bases lay between the germline ends. The rearrangement links TRBV4-1 to TRBJ2-7; either TRBD1 or TRBD2 may fit D (5 bases each). The sample was FFPE minimally invasive lung adenocarcinoma tissue. This clonotype was sampled from a person aged 70 to 85 with lung adenocarcinoma. The DNA of the CDR3 is TGCGCCAGCAGCCAAGGGGGACCCTACGAGCAGTACTTC. This gives the protein CASSQGGPYEQYF.